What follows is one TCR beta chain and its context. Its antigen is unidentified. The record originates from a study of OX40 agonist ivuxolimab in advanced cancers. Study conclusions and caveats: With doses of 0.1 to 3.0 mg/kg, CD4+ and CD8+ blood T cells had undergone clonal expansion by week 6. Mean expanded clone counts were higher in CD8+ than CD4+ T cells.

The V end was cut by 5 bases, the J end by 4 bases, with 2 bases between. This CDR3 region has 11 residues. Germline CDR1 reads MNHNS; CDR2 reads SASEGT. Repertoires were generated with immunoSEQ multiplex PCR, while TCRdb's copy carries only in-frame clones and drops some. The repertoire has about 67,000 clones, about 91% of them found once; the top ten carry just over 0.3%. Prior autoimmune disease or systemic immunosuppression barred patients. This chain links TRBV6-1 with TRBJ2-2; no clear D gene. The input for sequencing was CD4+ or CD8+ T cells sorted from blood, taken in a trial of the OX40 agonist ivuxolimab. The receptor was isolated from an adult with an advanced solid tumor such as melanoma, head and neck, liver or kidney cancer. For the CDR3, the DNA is TGTGCCAGCAGTCCCACCGGGGAGCTGTTTTTT. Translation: CASSPTGELFF.